This is a list of T cell receptor beta chains from one sample in a study of technical replicates of blood from several donors. Here immunoSEQ multiplex PCR was the method, and the copy in TCRdb shows in-frame clones only, minus some. The sample records 60,000 to 90,000 clones, approximately 97% being singletons. The sample consisted of T cells isolated from PBMCs. The receptors shown here come from a human donor in good health. Each CDR3 is given with its conserved first and last residue. D genes are given only for firm matches. Clone size, where shown, is once, few, many, or a class for clones that have expanded.

-	TRBV7-2	-	15	TRBJ1-3	CASSYQQGSGNTIYF	TGTGCCAGCAGCTATCAACAGGGCTCTGGAAACACCATATATTTT
-	TRBV4-2	TRBD2	16	TRBJ2-5	CASSQEDLLAGETQYF	TGTGCCAGCAGCCAAGAAGATCTCCTAGCGGGAGAGACCCAGTACTTC
-	TRBV28	-	16	TRBJ2-3	CASRTQGEVGPDTQYF	TGTGCCAGCAGGACCCAGGGGGAGGTAGGACCAGATACGCAGTATTTT
-	TRBV4-1	-	15	TRBJ2-1	CASSRQGLSYNEQFF	TGCGCCAGCAGCCGTCAGGGGCTGTCCTACAATGAGCAGTTCTTC
-	TRBV6-1	TRBD2	14	TRBJ2-7	CASSTSGGSTSYYF	TGTGCCAGCAGTACTAGCGGGGGGTCAACATCGTACTATTTC
-	TRBV7-3	TRBD2	17	TRBJ2-1	CASSLTFGGGAWDEQFF	TGTGCCAGCAGCTTAACGTTTGGCGGGGGGGCCTGGGATGAGCAGTTCTTC
-	TRBV28	-	16	TRBJ2-7	CASSFPAGRELYEQYF	TGTGCCAGCAGTTTCCCGGCAGGCCGGGAGTTATACGAGCAGTACTTC
-	TRBV5-4	TRBD1	12	TRBJ2-7	CASSRTGYEQYF	TGTGCCAGCAGCCGGACAGGGTACGAGCAGTACTTC
-	TRBV4-1	TRBD2	16	TRBJ2-7	CASSQIPGLASYEQYF	TGCGCCAGCAGCCAGATTCCGGGACTAGCGTCCTACGAGCAGTACTTC
-	TRBV29-1	-	10	TRBJ2-1	CSVQRNEQFF	TGCAGCGTGCAACGGAATGAGCAGTTCTTC
-	TRBV5-4	-	11	TRBJ1-2	CASSLGAGWTF	TGTGCCAGCAGCTTGGGTGCAGGGTGGACCTTC
-	TRBV7-9	-	12	TRBJ1-1	CASVWTNTEAFF	TGTGCCAGCGTATGGACTAACACTGAAGCTTTCTTT
-	TRBV4-1	TRBD2	15	TRBJ2-3	CASSRLAGSTDTQYF	TGCGCCAGCAGCCGACTAGCGGGAAGCACAGATACGCAGTATTTT
-	TRBV5-4	TRBD1	14	TRBJ1-2	CASSSASQGDGYTF	TGTGCCAGCAGCTCGGCATCCCAGGGGGATGGCTACACCTTC
-	TRBV11-2	-	14	TRBJ1-1	CASRTTALNTEAFF	TGTGCCAGCAGAACGACAGCGTTAAACACTGAAGCTTTCTTT
-	TRBV5-1	TRBD2	16	TRBJ2-1	CASSPQTSGGDNEQFF	TGCGCCAGCAGCCCCCAGACTAGCGGGGGGGACAATGAGCAGTTCTTC
-	TRBV4-1	-	13	TRBJ2-5	CASSPGYRETQYF	TGCGCCAGCAGTCCTGGTTATCGGGAGACCCAGTACTTC
-	TRBV4-1	-	17	TRBJ2-5	CASSQEITSSFVETQYF	TGCGCCAGCAGCCAAGAAATAACTAGTAGTTTTGTGGAGACCCAGTACTTC
-	TRBV30	-	16	TRBJ2-4	CAWSAAGLKAKNIQYF	TGTGCCTGGAGTGCGGCGGGGTTGAAAGCCAAAAACATTCAGTACTTC
once	TRBV28	-	15	TRBJ2-3	CASSFEALRPDTQYF	TGTGCCAGCAGTTTCGAGGCCCTCCGCCCCGATACGCAGTATTTT
-	TRBV5-1	-	14	TRBJ2-7	CASSLDSYSYEQYF	TGCGCCAGCAGCTTGGACTCTTACTCCTACGAGCAGTACTTC
-	TRBV30	TRBD1	16	TRBJ2-7	CAASQDRGSYGYEQYF	TGTGCCGCCTCGCAGGACAGGGGGTCTTATGGCTACGAGCAGTACTTC
-	TRBV9	TRBD2	15	TRBJ2-3	CASSVEGLAADTQYF	TGTGCCAGCAGCGTAGAAGGACTAGCGGCAGATACGCAGTATTTT
-	TRBV7-6	-	12	TRBJ2-7	CASSLAGQKQYF	TGTGCCAGCAGCTTAGCGGGGCAGAAGCAGTACTTC
-	TRBV5-8	-	14	TRBJ1-2	CASSLGRDRYGYTF	TGTGCCAGCAGCCTGGGACGGGATCGCTATGGCTACACCTTC
-	TRBV5-4	TRBD2	17	TRBJ2-7	CASSQAGGSSKRYEQYF	TGTGCCAGCAGCCAGGCGGGAGGATCCTCGAAACGCTACGAGCAGTACTTC
-	TRBV28	TRBD1	14	TRBJ2-3	CASTTAGGADTQYF	TGTGCCAGCACAACCGCAGGGGGTGCAGATACGCAGTATTTT
-	TRBV28	TRBD2	16	TRBJ2-2	CASYNLRAGDGGELFF	TGTGCTTCATACAATCTTAGGGCGGGAGATGGCGGGGAGCTGTTTTTT
-	TRBV11-3	TRBD2	15	TRBJ2-7	CASSLTPSGGGEQYF	TGTGCCAGCAGCTTAACCCCTAGCGGGGGTGGCGAGCAGTACTTC
-	TRBV4-1	TRBD1	18	TRBJ1-2	CASSLIDPKGASRYGYTF	TGCGCCAGCAGCCTAATCGATCCTAAGGGGGCGAGTCGCTATGGCTACACCTTC
once	TRBV11-2	-	17	TRBJ2-2	CASSLVESSIPTGELFF	TGTGCCAGCAGCTTAGTCGAATCTAGTATCCCCACCGGGGAGCTGTTTTTT
-	TRBV11-3	TRBD1	15	TRBJ2-5	CASSPLPGQGETQYF	TGTGCCAGCAGCCCCCTCCCTGGACAGGGCGAGACCCAGTACTTC
-	TRBV6-1	-	14	TRBJ2-3	CASSTGEATDTQYF	TGTGCCAGCAGTACAGGGGAGGCCACAGATACGCAGTATTTT
-	TRBV6-5	-	14	TRBJ1-2	CASSLSEEFNGYTF	TGTGCCAGCAGTTTAAGTGAGGAGTTTAATGGCTACACCTTC
-	TRBV10-2	TRBD1	16	TRBJ2-7	CASSDLGQGNAHEQYF	TGCGCCAGCAGTGATCTGGGACAGGGAAACGCTCACGAGCAGTACTTC
few	TRBV10-1	TRBD1	15	TRBJ1-3	CASKRTGGSGNTIYF	TGCGCCAGCAAGCGGACAGGCGGCTCTGGAAACACCATATATTTT
-	TRBV19	TRBD2	17	TRBJ2-2	CASSKGLAGGLPGELFF	TGTGCCAGTAGCAAGGGACTAGCGGGGGGGCTCCCTGGGGAGCTGTTTTTT
-	TRBV6-1	-	14	TRBJ1-1	CASSEALTGSTAFF	TGTGCCAGCAGTGAAGCGCTTACAGGGAGTACCGCTTTCTTT
-	TRBV27	TRBD2	21	TRBJ2-1	CASSLRVWGTSGSSPSNEQFF	TGTGCCAGCAGTTTAAGAGTATGGGGGACTAGCGGGAGTTCCCCTTCCAATGAGCAGTTCTTC
-	TRBV25-1	-	14	TRBJ1-5	CASSELGAGQPQHF	TGTGCCAGCAGTGAATTGGGGGCTGGGCAGCCCCAGCATTTT
-	TRBV4-1	TRBD1	19	TRBJ1-5	CASSQDPDRGIGRSQPQHF	TGCGCCAGCAGCCAAGATCCGGACAGGGGGATTGGGCGTTCTCAGCCCCAGCATTTT
-	TRBV18	TRBD2	15	TRBJ2-1	CASSPREGRDNEQFF	TGTGCCAGCTCACCCAGGGAGGGTCGGGACAATGAGCAGTTCTTC
-	TRBV9	-	16	TRBJ2-1	CASSPRGGSSYNEQFF	TGTGCCAGCAGCCCCCGCGGTGGGAGCTCCTACAATGAGCAGTTCTTC
once	TRBV27	TRBD2	17	TRBJ2-1	CASSSLGSGGHVGEQFF	TGTGCCAGCAGTTCCCTCGGAAGCGGGGGGCACGTAGGGGAGCAGTTCTTC
-	TRBV28	TRBD2	16	TRBJ2-7	CASSFRLAGPSYEQYF	TGTGCCAGCAGTTTCCGGCTAGCGGGCCCTTCCTACGAGCAGTACTTC
-	TRBV28	-	15	TRBJ2-2	CASSPLAENTGELFF	TGTGCCAGCAGTCCCCTGGCGGAGAACACCGGGGAGCTGTTTTTT
-	TRBV12-2	-	16	TRBJ2-7	CASRCKFSGRAAEQYF	TGTGCAAGTCGGTGTAAATTTAGCGGGAGGGCGGCCGAGCAGTACTTC
once	TRBV6-1	-	12	TRBJ1-1	CASKTGNTEAFF	TGTGCCAGCAAAACGGGGAACACTGAAGCTTTCTTT
-	TRBV4-1	TRBD1	16	TRBJ2-2	CASSQENRGSTGELFF	TGCGCCAGCAGCCAAGAGAACAGGGGAAGCACCGGGGAGCTGTTTTTT
-	TRBV29-1	TRBD1	16	TRBJ1-2	CSVPDRGKTLNYGYTF	TGCAGCGTTCCCGACAGGGGTAAAACCCTGAACTATGGCTACACCTTC
-	TRBV7-9	-	14	TRBJ1-6	CASSALLPQEPLHF	TGTGCCAGCAGCGCCCTCCTGCCCCAGGAACCCCTCCACTTT